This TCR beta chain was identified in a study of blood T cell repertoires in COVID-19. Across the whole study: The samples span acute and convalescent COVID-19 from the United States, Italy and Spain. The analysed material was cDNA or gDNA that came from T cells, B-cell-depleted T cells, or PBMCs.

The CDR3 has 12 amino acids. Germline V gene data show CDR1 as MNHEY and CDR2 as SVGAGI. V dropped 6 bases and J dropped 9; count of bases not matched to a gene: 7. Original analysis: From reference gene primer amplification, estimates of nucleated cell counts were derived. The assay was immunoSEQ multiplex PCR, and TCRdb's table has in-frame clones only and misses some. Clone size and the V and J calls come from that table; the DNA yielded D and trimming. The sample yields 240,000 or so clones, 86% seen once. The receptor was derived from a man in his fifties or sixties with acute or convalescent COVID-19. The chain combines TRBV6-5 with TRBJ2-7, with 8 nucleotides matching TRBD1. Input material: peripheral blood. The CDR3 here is CASRRGQGWQYF. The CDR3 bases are TGTGCCAGCAGGCGAGGACAGGGCTGGCAGTACTTC.